This entry is about one T cell receptor (beta chain). CDR1 is ENHRY, CDR2 SYGVKD, per germline. CDR3 length: 15 amino acids. The ends were cut back, 5 bases at V and 2 bases at J, with 13 bases in the middle. The sample originates from a study of blood T cell repertoires in COVID-19. Study at large: Material from acute and convalescent COVID-19 was sourced from the United States, Italy and Spain.

Produced via immunoSEQ multiplex PCR; TCRdb's table is partial and in-frame only. The sample lists 180,000 or so clones, over 80% occurring once. Recruits, aged about 18 to 95 years, lived in 24 US areas. Researchers sorted participants into cohorts using their self-reported clinical history. The TCR sequence derives from a woman in her sixties who had recovered from COVID-19. V usage is TRBV10-3 and J usage is TRBJ1-5; tentatively, D is TRBD1 (5 bases). Sequencing used PBMCs or T cells enriched from blood (not recorded which). This CDR3 is CAISSGPGGNQPQHF. In DNA form, the CDR3 reads TGTGCCATCAGTTCAGGGCCCGGCGGCAATCAGCCCCAGCATTTT.